A selection of T cell receptor beta chains follows, all from one sample in a study of patients and donors after allogeneic stem cell transplantation. TCRdb reprocessed the RT-PCR reads via MiXCR and lists one record per CDR3 protein. The sample yields fewer than 180,000 distinct CDR3 sequences, approximately 40% seen once. Sequenced material: blood, either unsorted or a sorted T cell fraction (not recorded which). Receptors originate from a human donor who was either an allogeneic HSCT recipient or a stem cell or donor lymphocyte infusion donor (not recorded which). It is not recorded whose cells these are; they may come from a transplant donor. CDR3s leave out the opening cysteine and the closing phenylalanine or tryptophan. The size entry is marked missing in some rows and otherwise reads once, few, many or a size class.

abundance | v_gene | CDR3aa
- | TRBV6-1 | ASSDRGMLRGYT
- | TRBV3-1 | ASSFKNGYT
- | TRBV4-2 | ASSQAEQGETQY
few | TRBV29-1 | SVDGYT
- | TRBV7-3 | ASSPWGPDPNTEAF
few | TRBV5-1 | ASKADTEAF
many | TRBV29-1 | SVADGNSPLH
few | TRBV6-2/TRBV6-3 | ASIDSPPGASYGYT
few | TRBV30 | AWSVLRRNTGELF
- | TRBV20-1 | SARGGGQGIPEAF
few | TRBV6-6 | ASSPNESPQH
few | TRBV24-1 | ATSDNDSGNTGELF
- | TRBV4-2 | ASSQPAGTGYNEQF
many | TRBV4-3 | ASSHRQGVEKLF
many | TRBV27 | ASAPWTGWGNQPQH
few | TRBV5-5 | ASSLVLAGFTGANVLT
- | TRBV20-1 | SARDRRVRGTQY
- | TRBV7-3 | ASSSQPGTSSEAF
- | TRBV20-1 | SGVEDTEAF
- | TRBV4-2 | ASSQGRDTQY
- | TRBV10-3 | AISGAGRMNTEAF
many | TRBV4-3 | ASSHGTTNEKLF
few | TRBV20-1 | SARHRLWNTEAF
few | TRBV12-3/TRBV12-4 | ASSSTGAKQPQH
few | TRBV28 | ASITAGVGGYT
few | TRBV12-3/TRBV12-4 | AGTGTGAAGYGYT
- | TRBV7-3 | ASSFQGDSPLH
- | TRBV18 | ASSQQDGADGYT
- | TRBV15 | DVGSRTGNTIY
- | TRBV24-1 | ATSDPRTGDNSPLH
once | TRBV5-5 | ASSLGTGYTGELF
- | TRBV5-6 | ASSLGFGSTGELF
- | TRBV13 | ASSWGIPQY
- | TRBV11-3 | ASSTRDSQVYGYT
- | TRBV15 | ATTPLAGSLEQY
many | TRBV3-1 | ASSDGLNTEAF
- | TRBV6-2/TRBV6-3 | ASSLIRGNYEQY
- | TRBV28 | ASRQLPLNTEAF
few | TRBV29-1 | SGRDREHGYT
few | TRBV4-2 | ASSQDPRARSVSPLH
- | TRBV5-1 | ASSFSLRDILYEQY
- | TRBV20-1 | SARDRTGVSTDTQY
- | TRBV29-1 | SVRPSPYGYT
- | TRBV20-1 | SARSTSGGSYNEQF
- | TRBV4-3 | ASSQEDSLYGYT
- | TRBV4-2 | ASSQGQGRGYT
- | TRBV20-1 | SATDSARNTIY
- | TRBV9 | ASSSGLALEAQY
few | TRBV29-1 | SVGTGDTGELF
few | TRBV12-3/TRBV12-4 | ASSPRTSTDTQY
few | TRBV5-1 | ASRPTPIADRNNSPLH
- | TRBV6-5 | ASSYSPEEGSYNEQF
many | TRBV5-1 | ASSLEGDEAF
many | TRBV29-1 | SALDGTTNTGELF
- | TRBV28 | ASSPPGYTEAF
- | TRBV29-1 | SVEKDRGWTDTQY
- | TRBV4-3 | ASSQERVYNSPLH
many | TRBV11-2 | ASSFGGRNTEAF
- | TRBV10-3 | ATWTSGGLYEQY